These 29 T cell receptor beta chains were sequenced from one sample in a study of cytomegalovirus exposure and HLA in healthy donors. This PCR relied on a set of 60 Vbeta primers and 13 Jbeta primers. Profiled with immunoSEQ multiplex PCR; TCRdb holds only in-frame clones, not every one. Of fewer than 200,000 clones in the sample, approximately 12% were seen once. Material: PBMCs. Every receptor here comes from a man aged 45-65 years in good health and CMV-seropositive.

This clone has more than one count but fewer than ten. This chain uses TRBV11-2 with TRBJ1-1; D is uncertain. Per the germline V gene, CDR1 is SGHAT and CDR2 is FQNNGV. With 5 bases removed from V and 5 bases from J, the gap between germline ends came to 18 bases. The CDR3 totals 15 residues. The CDR3 sequence is CASSPTGFGGTEAFF. The DNA of the CDR3 is TGTGCCAGCAGCCCAACTGGGTTTGGCGGGACTGAAGCTTTCTTT.

This clone was detected only a few times. The CDR3 ends on some other residue instead of the conserved phenylalanine or tryptophan, so this is likely a read error. The limits of the CDR3 on the DNA are not certain, so only TCRdb's listed CDR3 is given. The gene calls are TRBV18 and TRBJ1-2; TRBD1, the table's D call, lacks a check against the DNA. CDR1 and CDR2 from the germline V gene are KGHSH and LQKENI. The CDR3 sequence runs 17 residues, both termini included. The CDR3 sequence is CASSPRAPGGPNYGYNV.

This clone was recorded a few times. This sequence is one base from a far larger clone and is likely a read error. Lacking the conserved final phenylalanine or tryptophan, this CDR3 likely reflects a read error. This chain uses TRBV13 with TRBJ2-3, with D maybe TRBD2 (6 bases). In germline, CDR1 is PRHDT, CDR2 FYEKMQ (reference sequence). Trimming shortened V by 0 bases and J by 5 bases, and 9 bases separated the two germline ends. This CDR3 comprises 14 residues. The CDR3 reads CASSLGLAGDTQYV. CDR3 nucleotides: TGTGCCAGCAGCTTAGGACTAGCCGGAGATACGCAGTATGTT.

This clone has a handful of counts. This chain joins TRBV5-1 and TRBJ1-1, with TRBD1 as a possible D gene (5 bases). Trimming shortened V by 3 bases and J by 3 bases, and 18 bases separated the two germline ends. Germline loops: CDR1 SGHRS, CDR2 YFSETQ. This CDR3 is built from 16 residues. The CDR3 DNA is TGCGCCAGCAGCTCAAAGACAGAAAGAAGGGACACTGAAGCTTTCTTT. Encoded protein: CASSSKTERRDTEAFF.

The chain recombines TRBV9 with TRBJ1-2, with TRBD1 identical over 9 bases. Germline V lookup: CDR1 SGDLS, CDR2 YYNGEE. V trimming: 2 bases; J trimming: 3 bases; junction bases outside the gene matches: 5. The CDR3 is 15 amino acids. The CDR3 sequence is CASSVTTGGDYGYTF. DNA for the CDR3: TGTGCCAGCAGCGTTACGACAGGGGGAGACTATGGCTACACCTTC.

This clone has just a few counts. The gene calls are TRBV5-5 and TRBJ2-3; 10 bases match TRBD2. CDR1 and CDR2 from the germline V gene are SGHKS and YYEKEE (reference sequence). This CDR3 is 16 amino acids long. V shed 2 bases and J 6 bases; nucleotides not matched to a gene: 9. The CDR3 DNA reads as TGTGCCAGCAGCTTTGATCCAGCGGGGGGGCCGGATACGCAGTATTTT. It translates to CASSFDPAGGPDTQYF.

This clone has just a few counts. The junction and the germline gene differ at one end; a read error may be behind it. The V call is TRBV6-5, the J call TRBJ2-4; 8 nucleotides match TRBD1. Germline V gene data show CDR1 as MNHEY and CDR2 as SVGAGI. This CDR3 region has 16 residues. In DNA form, the CDR3 reads TGTGCCAGCAGTAACTCCGGGACAGGCTCGGGAAACATTCAGTACTTC. It translates to CASSNSGTGSGNIQYF.

This clone was picked up a small number of times. The V gene is TRBV19, the J gene TRBJ1-6; 7 bases align to TRBD1. The CDR3 has 15 amino acids. V trimming: 5 bases; J trimming: 5 bases; junction bases outside the gene matches: 6. Germline V gene data show CDR1 as LNHDA and CDR2 as SQIVND (reference sequence). The CDR3 region is CASSLGTANNSPLHF. CDR3 sequence (DNA): TGTGCCAGTAGTTTGGGGACAGCTAATAATTCACCCCTCCACTTT.

The chain joins TRBV5-6 to TRBJ1-4; TRBD1 agrees at 8 bases. V was pared by 1 base and J by 5 bases, with 4 bases of the junction left unmatched. The CDR3 spans 15 residues. CDR1 and CDR2 from the germline V gene are SGHDT and YYEEEE. CDR3 region: CASSLWTGINEKLFF. Written as DNA, the CDR3 is TGTGCCAGCAGCTTGTGGACAGGGATAAATGAAAAACTGTTTTTT.

This chain joins TRBV10-2 and TRBJ1-5, with a tentative D call TRBD1 (5 bases). The CDR3 extends over 13 amino acids. V was cut by 0 bases and J by 10 bases, with 10 bases left in between. Germline V gene lookup returns CDR1 WSHSY and CDR2 SAAADI. DNA for the CDR3: TGCGCCAGCAGTGAGTCGGGGCTTATCCCCCAGCATTTT. Its protein is CASSESGLIPQHF.

This clone was observed a few times. The junction shows a germline mismatch at one end, possibly a read error. The V and J genes are TRBV2 and TRBJ1-5; possible D gene TRBD1, 5 bases. The germline CDR1 and CDR2 sequences are SNHLY and FYNNEI. This CDR3 comprises 12 residues. The DNA for the CDR3 is TGTGCCAGCAGGGAAGACAGCCAGCCCCAGCATTTT. It yields the protein CASREDSQPQHF.

This chain links TRBV4-3 with TRBJ2-7; the match to TRBD1 covers 9 bases. The CDR3 extends over 14 amino acids. Per germline, CDR1 LGHNA and CDR2 YSLEER. J lost 2 bases, V lost 6 bases, and 5 bases had no gene match. The CDR3 is CASSPGTGTYEQYF. In nucleotides, the CDR3 is TGCGCCAGCAGTCCCGGGACAGGGACCTACGAGCAGTACTTC.

This clone was detected only a few times. This chain joins TRBV5-4 and TRBJ2-5, with 7 bases aligning to TRBD1. This CDR3 is built from 13 residues. Germline V CDR1 and CDR2: SGHNT, YYREEE (reference sequence). V shed 6 bases, J shed 2 bases, and the junction held 4 bases outside the gene matches. The DNA for the CDR3 is TGTGCCAGCACCCAGGGGGTGCAAGAGACCCAGTACTTC. Residues: CASTQGVQETQYF.

The CDR3 sequence is CASSSRGQGDTEAFF. The CDR3 bases are TGTGCCAGCAGTTCCAGGGGGCAAGGGGACACTGAAGCTTTCTTT. The J gene is TRBJ1-1, the V gene TRBV6-1; 8 bases match TRBD1. The junction had 8 bases not matched to a gene; V was cut back by 5 bases and J by 3 bases. This CDR3 is 15 amino acids long. CDR1 is MNHNS and CDR2 is SASEGT in the germline V gene.

The chain carries TRBV5-4 and TRBJ2-7; D uncertain. CDR1 is SGHNT and CDR2 is YYREEE in the germline V gene (reference sequence). Trimming removed 3 bases at V and 7 bases at J, with 11 bases between. The CDR3 is 12 amino acids. In DNA, the CDR3 is TGTGCCAGCAGCTCCCGAAGTCAGGAGCAGTACTTC. As protein: CASSSRSQEQYF.

In its sample, this clone was seen a few times. V gene TRBV14 combines with J gene TRBJ2-2; D not resolved. V lost 0 bases and J 0 bases, leaving 23 bases between the germline ends. Looked up from germline, CDR1 is SGHDN and CDR2 is FVKESK. This CDR3 spans 21 amino acids. The CDR3 DNA sequence: TGTGCCAGCAGCCAAGATCTTACACAGAGCAATTCTTTCGCGAACACCGGGGAGCTGTTTTTT. Translation: CASSQDLTQSNSFANTGELFF.

This clone was detected only a few times. This chain joins TRBV29-1 and TRBJ1-1, with TRBD1 matching 8 bases. The CDR3 consists of 16 residues. From germline, CDR1 is SQVTM and CDR2 ANQGSEA. With 0 bases clipped from V and 3 bases from J, the junction kept 9 bases outside the gene matches. CDR3 nucleotide sequence: TGCAGCGTTGAAGATGGGGTGGCCAGGGGGCACACTGAAGCTTTCTTT. The encoded protein is CSVEDGVARGHTEAFF.

In its sample, this clone was seen a few times. The CDR3 spells CASSSAGTQREESNQPQHF. The CDR3 coding sequence is TGTGCCAGCAGCTCTGCCGGGACTCAAAGGGAGGAGTCCAATCAGCCCCAGCATTTT. The chain is built from TRBV12-1 and TRBJ1-5. TRBV12-1 is a known pseudogene. CDR3 length: 19 amino acids.

This clone was seen more than once but under ten times. The chain carries TRBV18 and TRBJ1-3, with D possibly being TRBD1 (5 bases). The CDR3 spans 15 residues. Germline lookup yields CDR1 KGHSH and CDR2 LQKENI. The V end lost 3 bases, the J end lost 1 base, and 10 bases lay between the germline ends. The CDR3 sequence is CASSPDRISGNTIYF. In nucleotides, the CDR3 is TGTGCCAGCTCACCTGACAGAATTTCTGGAAACACCATATATTTT.

This clone was counted between two and nine times. This chain connects TRBV11-2 to TRBJ1-2; TRBD1 aligns across 8 bases. Germline values: CDR1 SGHAT, CDR2 FQNNGV. This CDR3 is 13 amino acids long. V gave up 5 bases and J gave up 4 bases; unmatched junction bases: 3. Written as DNA, the CDR3 is TGTGCCAGCAGCCAGGGACAGGCCTATGGCTACACCTTC. It codes for CASSQGQAYGYTF.

The CDR3 loop reads CASSPDRDYNEQFF. CDR3 nucleotide sequence: TGTGCCAGCTCACCAGACAGGGATTACAATGAGCAGTTCTTC. V usage is TRBV18 and J usage is TRBJ2-1; the match to TRBD1 covers 7 bases. Germline V gene data show CDR1 as KGHSH and CDR2 as LQKENI. After removal of 2 bases from V and 4 bases from J, the junction contained 2 bases not matched to a gene. CDR3 length equals 14 residues.

This clone has a handful of counts. This chain connects TRBV15 to TRBJ1-1; D is unclear. Germline-derived CDR1 and CDR2 are LNHNV and YYDKDF (reference sequence). Between the trimmed V and J ends, which lost 11 bases and 1 base, there was a span of 17 bases. This CDR3 comprises 14 residues. The DNA for the CDR3 is TGTGCCGTCAGAGGGCAAATAGGGAACACTGAAGCTTTCTTT. Encoded protein: CAVRGQIGNTEAFF.

This clone showed up just a few times. The genes are TRBV9 and TRBJ1-2; 12 nucleotides agree with TRBD1. The germline V gene has CDR1 SGDLS and CDR2 YYNGEE. With 0 bases clipped from V and 5 bases from J, the junction kept 2 bases outside the gene matches. This CDR3 has 15 residues. The CDR3 here is CASSVGGQGAYGYTF. The CDR3 DNA reads TGTGCCAGCAGCGTAGGGGGACAGGGGGCTTATGGCTACACCTTC.

This clone was counted a few times. The chain employs TRBV13 and TRBJ1-3; D remains unclear. The V end lost 5 bases, the J end lost 2 bases, and 16 bases lay between the germline ends. The CDR3 is 16 amino acids. The germline V gene encodes CDR1 PRHDT and CDR2 FYEKMQ (reference sequence). CDR3 sequence: CASSPSPGRAGNTIYF. The CDR3 DNA follows: TGTGCCAGCAGCCCTTCCCCTGGGAGAGCTGGAAACACCATATATTTT.

The V and J genes are TRBV30 and TRBJ2-1; 7 nucleotides agree with TRBD2. There are 15 residues in the CDR3. Unmatched junction bases numbered 6, after V lost 0 bases and J lost 4 bases. Looked up from germline, CDR1 is GTSNPN and CDR2 is SVGIG (reference sequence). This CDR3 reads CAWSVGGGGYNEQFF. The CDR3 region has the DNA TGTGCCTGGAGTGTAGGCGGGGGAGGTTACAATGAGCAGTTCTTC.

In its sample, this clone was seen a few times. The chain couples TRBV5-4 to TRBJ2-5, with a weak D call TRBD2 (5 bases). V lost 7 bases, J lost 1 base, and 14 bases lay in between. Germline V lookup: CDR1 SGHNT, CDR2 YYREEE (reference sequence). CDR3 size: 14 residues. CDR3 coding DNA: TGTGCCAGCGCCGGAGGCCCGCTCCAAGAGACCCAGTACTTC. This encodes CASAGGPLQETQYF.

This clone was seen a few times. This rearrangement joins TRBV12-5 to TRBJ1-1, with TRBD1 as a possible D gene (6 bases). The CDR3 totals 14 residues. Trimming left V 2 bases short and J 7 bases short, with 14 bases between. CDR1 LGHNT and CDR2 FRNRAP come from the germline V gene. The CDR3 is CASGLFPDRIEAFF. CDR3 sequence (DNA): TGTGCTAGTGGTTTGTTTCCGGACAGAATTGAAGCTTTCTTT.

This clone has just a few counts. The J gene is TRBJ1-2, the V gene TRBV6-1; TRBD1 aligns across 8 bases. In germline, CDR1 is MNHNS, CDR2 SASEGT. This CDR3 is 14 amino acids long. The junction had 12 bases not matched to a gene; V was cut back by 6 bases and J by 9 bases. The CDR3 region is CASRPGQDVQSYTF. CDR3 coding DNA: TGTGCCAGCAGACCGGGACAGGACGTCCAGAGCTACACCTTC.

This clone turned up a few times. The genes are TRBV2 and TRBJ1-3, with TRBD1 matching over 8 bases. There are 15 residues in the CDR3. Germline assignment: CDR1 SNHLY and CDR2 FYNNEI. V trimming: 7 bases; J trimming: 0 bases; junction bases outside the gene matches: 5. This chain's CDR3 is CASNLGQDSGNTIYF. The CDR3 DNA is TGTGCCAGCAACCTGGGACAGGACTCTGGAAACACCATATATTTT. Using reference TRBV2 and TRBJ1-3 for the parts outside the CDR3, the full variable domain is EPEVTQTPSHQVTQMGQEVILRCVPISNHLYFYWYRQILGQKVEFLVSFYNNEISEKSEIFDDQFSVERPDGSNFTLKIRSTKLEDSAMYFCASNLGQDSGNTIYFGEGSWLTVV.